This T cell receptor (beta chain) was recorded in a study of beta chain features in type 1 diabetes. Trimming removed 0 bases from V and 0 bases from J, with 15 bases in between. The CDR3 length is 19 residues. Germline V gene data show CDR1 as LGHNA and CDR2 as YSLEER. Only a few counts were recorded for this clone. What it binds is not known. What was sequenced were expressed TCRB transcripts, since all of the isolated RNA had been reverse transcribed. Sequencing used immunoSEQ multiplex PCR; TCRdb keeps in-frame clones, though not all of them. The sample has nearly 350,000 clones; around 9% are singletons. Whole-study results and caveats: There was a moderate but significant shortening of TCRB CDR3s in all four CD4+ subsets of Type 1 diabetes patients. Healthy donors had naive, central memory and Treg TCRB repertoires that appeared less similar than those seen among patients.

The chain joins TRBV4-3 to TRBJ2-6; maybe TRBD1 (5 bases). Sequencing was done on a sample of central memory CD4+ T cells from blood. The source of this sequence is a man aged 25-45 years with type 1 diabetes. In DNA, the CDR3 is TGCGCCAGCAGCCAAGATTCTGGACACTCCTTCTCTGGGGCCAACGTCCTGACTTTC. Protein product: CASSQDSGHSFSGANVLTF.